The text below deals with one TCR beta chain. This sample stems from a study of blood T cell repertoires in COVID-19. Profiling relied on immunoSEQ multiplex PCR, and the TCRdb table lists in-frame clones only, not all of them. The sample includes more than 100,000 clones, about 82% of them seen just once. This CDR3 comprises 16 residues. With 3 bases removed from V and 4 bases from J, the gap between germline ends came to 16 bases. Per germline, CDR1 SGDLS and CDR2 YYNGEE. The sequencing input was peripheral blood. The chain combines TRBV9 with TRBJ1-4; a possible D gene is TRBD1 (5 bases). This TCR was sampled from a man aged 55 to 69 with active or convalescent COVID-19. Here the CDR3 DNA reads TGTGCCAGCAGCGCCATAACAGGACGGGTTAATGAAAAACTGTTTTTT. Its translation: CASSAITGRVNEKLFF.